These T cell receptor beta chains were read from a single sample in a study of beta chain features in type 1 diabetes. Assay used: immunoSEQ multiplex PCR; TCRdb lists only in-frame clones, some missing. The sample carries around 130,000 clones, 9% recorded once. The sequenced sample consisted of central memory CD4+ T cells from blood. These receptors were collected from a young man with type 1 diabetes. Both conserved end residues are part of each CDR3. The order of the fields is CDR3 protein, CDR3 DNA, clone size, J gene, D gene, V gene. A D gene is named only where the DNA matches it firmly. Not every row has a clone size; where given, it reads once, few, many or a size class.

CDR3aa: CASSALDRAQPQHF
CDR3nt: TGTGCCAGCAGTGCTCTTGACAGGGCCCAGCCCCAGCATTTT
abundance: few
j_gene: TRBJ1-5
d_gene: TRBD1
v_gene: TRBV2

CDR3aa: CASSYSRGLVGSPLHF
CDR3nt: TGTGCCAGCAGTTACTCGAGAGGGCTCGTGGGTTCACCCCTCCACTTT
abundance: NA
j_gene: TRBJ1-6
d_gene: NA
v_gene: TRBV6-5

CDR3aa: CASSMGQGTTDTQYF
CDR3nt: TGTGCCAGCAGTATGGGACAGGGAACGACAGATACGCAGTATTTT
abundance: few
j_gene: TRBJ2-3
d_gene: TRBD1
v_gene: TRBV6-1

CDR3aa: CASSLQPAATNEQFF
CDR3nt: TGCGCCAGCAGCTTGCAACCCGCGGCAACCAATGAGCAGTTCTTC
abundance: NA
j_gene: TRBJ2-1
d_gene: NA
v_gene: TRBV5-1

CDR3aa: CASSEDLQGGYGSPLHF
CDR3nt: TGTGCCAGCAGTGAGGATCTACAGGGAGGGTACGGGTCACCCCTCCACTTT
abundance: NA
j_gene: TRBJ1-6
d_gene: NA
v_gene: TRBV6-1

CDR3aa: CASSLAEQANNEQFF
CDR3nt: TGCGCCAGCAGCTTGGCCGAACAGGCTAACAATGAGCAGTTCTTC
abundance: many
j_gene: TRBJ2-1
d_gene: NA
v_gene: TRBV5-1

CDR3aa: CASSLEESGTEAFF
CDR3nt: TGCGCCAGCAGCTTGGAGGAGTCGGGGACTGAAGCTTTCTTT
abundance: NA
j_gene: TRBJ1-1
d_gene: NA
v_gene: TRBV5-1

CDR3aa: CASSTGGFSSGANVLTF
CDR3nt: TGTGCCAGTAGCACAGGGGGTTTTAGCTCTGGGGCCAACGTCCTGACTTTC
abundance: NA
j_gene: TRBJ2-6
d_gene: TRBD1
v_gene: TRBV19

CDR3aa: CASSQTSEETQYF
CDR3nt: TGTGCCAGCAGCCAAACTAGCGAGGAGACCCAGTACTTC
abundance: few
j_gene: TRBJ2-5
d_gene: TRBD2
v_gene: TRBV4-2

CDR3aa: CASSGYRGEQFF
CDR3nt: TGTGCCAGCAGCGGCTACAGGGGCGAGCAGTTCTTC
abundance: few
j_gene: TRBJ2-1
d_gene: TRBD1
v_gene: TRBV2

CDR3aa: CAISQTGQGPSGANVLTF
CDR3nt: TGTGCCATCAGCCAAACCGGACAGGGGCCTTCTGGGGCCAACGTCCTGACTTTC
abundance: NA
j_gene: TRBJ2-6
d_gene: TRBD1
v_gene: TRBV10-3

CDR3aa: CASSPREADTQYF
CDR3nt: TGTGCCAGCAGCCCCAGGGAGGCAGATACGCAGTATTTT
abundance: NA
j_gene: TRBJ2-3
d_gene: NA
v_gene: TRBV9

CDR3aa: CATSRDKNRGLVSYEQYF
CDR3nt: TGTGCCACCAGCAGAGACAAGAACAGGGGGCTTGTTTCCTACGAGCAGTACTTC
abundance: NA
j_gene: TRBJ2-7
d_gene: TRBD1
v_gene: TRBV15

CDR3aa: CASSLGGGSAAAVEKLFF
CDR3nt: TGTGCCAGCAGCTTAGGGGGGGGATCGGCAGCGGCGGTTGAAAAACTGTTTTTT
abundance: few
j_gene: TRBJ1-4
d_gene: NA
v_gene: TRBV7-9

CDR3aa: CASSPKGTAYEQYF
CDR3nt: TGTGCCAGTAGTCCTAAGGGGACAGCCTACGAGCAGTACTTC
abundance: few
j_gene: TRBJ2-7
d_gene: TRBD1
v_gene: TRBV19

CDR3aa: CASSTSGGARETQYF
CDR3nt: TGTGCCAGCAGCACTAGCGGGGGGGCCAGGGAGACCCAGTACTTC
abundance: many
j_gene: TRBJ2-5
d_gene: TRBD2
v_gene: TRBV11-2

CDR3aa: CASSLGTGLETQYF
CDR3nt: TGCGCCAGCAGCCTCGGGACAGGGTTAGAGACCCAGTACTTC
abundance: NA
j_gene: TRBJ2-5
d_gene: TRBD1
v_gene: TRBV5-1

CDR3aa: CASSLWRLQETQYF
CDR3nt: TGTGCCAGCAGCTTGTGGCGGCTCCAAGAGACCCAGTACTTC
abundance: few
j_gene: TRBJ2-5
d_gene: NA
v_gene: TRBV5-4

CDR3aa: CASSQLTSGVYNEQFF
CDR3nt: TGCGCCAGCAGCCAGCTGACTAGCGGGGTTTACAATGAGCAGTTCTTC
abundance: few
j_gene: TRBJ2-1
d_gene: TRBD2
v_gene: TRBV4-1

CDR3aa: CASSLSPGKDYEQYF
CDR3nt: TGTGCCAGCAGCTTAAGCCCAGGGAAAGACTACGAGCAGTACTTC
abundance: NA
j_gene: TRBJ2-7
d_gene: NA
v_gene: TRBV7-3

CDR3aa: CASSLGATSQETQYF
CDR3nt: TGCGCCAGCAGCTTGGGAGCGACTAGCCAAGAGACCCAGTACTTC
abundance: few
j_gene: TRBJ2-5
d_gene: NA
v_gene: TRBV5-1

CDR3aa: CASSPQGNSYNSPLHF
CDR3nt: TGCGCCAGCAGCCCTCAGGGCAACTCCTATAATTCACCCCTCCACTTT
abundance: NA
j_gene: TRBJ1-6
d_gene: NA
v_gene: TRBV4-3

CDR3aa: CASSISGGAANIQYF
CDR3nt: TGCGCCAGCAGCATTAGCGGGGGGGCGGCCAACATTCAGTACTTC
abundance: NA
j_gene: TRBJ2-4
d_gene: TRBD2
v_gene: TRBV5-1

CDR3aa: CASSFGGGLYEQYF
CDR3nt: TGTGCCAGCAGTTTCGGGGGGGGACTCTACGAGCAGTACTTC
abundance: few
j_gene: TRBJ2-7
d_gene: TRBD2
v_gene: TRBV28

CDR3aa: CASSLPRTDQGDTQYF
CDR3nt: TGCGCCAGCAGCCTCCCCCGCACCGACCAGGGAGATACGCAGTATTTT
abundance: many
j_gene: TRBJ2-3
d_gene: NA
v_gene: TRBV4-1

CDR3aa: CASSLGLYNEQFF
CDR3nt: TGCGCCAGCAGCCTTGGACTATACAATGAGCAGTTCTTC
abundance: NA
j_gene: TRBJ2-1
d_gene: NA
v_gene: TRBV5-1

CDR3aa: CASSLAQGYAYEQYF
CDR3nt: TGTGCCAGCAGCTTAGCACAGGGATATGCCTACGAGCAGTACTTC
abundance: few
j_gene: TRBJ2-7
d_gene: NA
v_gene: TRBV7-2

CDR3aa: CASRESGNSYNEQFF
CDR3nt: TGTGCCAGTAGGGAGTCAGGGAATTCCTACAATGAGCAGTTCTTC
abundance: NA
j_gene: TRBJ2-1
d_gene: NA
v_gene: TRBV19

CDR3aa: CSTLTGSTDTQYF
CDR3nt: TGCAGCACTTTAACAGGGAGCACAGATACGCAGTATTTT
abundance: few
j_gene: TRBJ2-3
d_gene: NA
v_gene: TRBV29-1

CDR3aa: CASSRRAGELFF
CDR3nt: NA
abundance: few
j_gene: TRBJ2-2
d_gene: NA
v_gene: TRBV7-2

CDR3aa: CASSSTGGIYNEQFF
CDR3nt: TGTGCCAGCAGTTCGACAGGGGGCATCTACAATGAGCAGTTCTTC
abundance: NA
j_gene: TRBJ2-1
d_gene: TRBD1
v_gene: TRBV7-2

CDR3aa: CASSQELGRSYNEQFF
CDR3nt: TGCGCCAGCAGCCAAGAACTGGGCAGGTCCTACAATGAGCAGTTCTTC
abundance: few
j_gene: TRBJ2-1
d_gene: NA
v_gene: TRBV4-3

CDR3aa: CASSKGGDGEQFF
CDR3nt: TGTGCCAGCAGCAAAGGGGGGGATGGTGAGCAGTTCTTC
abundance: NA
j_gene: TRBJ2-1
d_gene: NA
v_gene: TRBV21-1

CDR3aa: CASSSTSGGVIEQFF
CDR3nt: TGTGCCAGCAGTTCCACTAGCGGGGGAGTAATTGAGCAGTTCTTC
abundance: few
j_gene: TRBJ2-1
d_gene: TRBD2
v_gene: TRBV7-9

CDR3aa: CASAGTDTDTQYF
CDR3nt: TGTGCCAGCGCCGGGACAGACACAGATACGCAGTATTTT
abundance: few
j_gene: TRBJ2-3
d_gene: TRBD1
v_gene: TRBV11-1

CDR3aa: CASSAVESSPLHF
CDR3nt: TGTGCCAGCTCCGCGGTGGAGAGTTCACCCCTCCACTTT
abundance: NA
j_gene: TRBJ1-6
d_gene: NA
v_gene: TRBV18

CDR3aa: CASSDRAGANVLTF
CDR3nt: TGTGCCAGCAGTGACAGGGCTGGGGCCAACGTCCTGACTTTC
abundance: many
j_gene: TRBJ2-6
d_gene: NA
v_gene: TRBV2

CDR3aa: CASSVPTYGYTF
CDR3nt: TGTGCCAGTAGCGTACCTACCTATGGCTACACCTTC
abundance: few
j_gene: TRBJ1-2
d_gene: NA
v_gene: TRBV19

CDR3aa: CASSKRREYGYTF
CDR3nt: TGTGCCAGCAGCAAACGGAGGGAGTATGGCTACACCTTC
abundance: NA
j_gene: TRBJ1-2
d_gene: NA
v_gene: TRBV21-1

CDR3aa: CASSLDAAGGQETQYF
CDR3nt: TGCGCCAGCAGCTTGGATGCAGCGGGAGGACAAGAGACCCAGTACTTC
abundance: NA
j_gene: TRBJ2-5
d_gene: TRBD2
v_gene: TRBV5-1

CDR3aa: CASFLSGGNYNEQFF
CDR3nt: TGTGCCAGCTTTCTGAGCGGGGGGAATTACAATGAGCAGTTCTTC
abundance: few
j_gene: TRBJ2-1
d_gene: TRBD2
v_gene: TRBV18

CDR3aa: CASSQDYSPSSYEQYF
CDR3nt: TGCGCCAGCAGCCAAGACTATAGCCCGAGCTCCTACGAGCAGTACTTC
abundance: many
j_gene: TRBJ2-7
d_gene: NA
v_gene: TRBV4-3

CDR3aa: CASSSRGLVNTEAFF
CDR3nt: TGTGCCAGCAGTTCGAGGGGGCTGGTGAACACTGAAGCTTTCTTT
abundance: few
j_gene: TRBJ1-1
d_gene: TRBD1
v_gene: TRBV7-2

CDR3aa: CASSLAAVEQFF
CDR3nt: TGTGCCAGCAGCTTGGCGGCGGTTGAGCAGTTCTTC
abundance: few
j_gene: TRBJ2-1
d_gene: NA
v_gene: TRBV5-4

CDR3aa: CASSPSHGPHNEQFF
CDR3nt: TGTGCCAGCAGTCCAAGTCACGGTCCTCACAATGAGCAGTTCTTC
abundance: few
j_gene: TRBJ2-1
d_gene: NA
v_gene: TRBV7-2

CDR3aa: CASSSRTGNEKLFF
CDR3nt: TGTGCCAGCAGCTCCCGGACAGGGAATGAAAAACTGTTTTTT
abundance: few
j_gene: TRBJ1-4
d_gene: TRBD1
v_gene: TRBV5-4

CDR3aa: CASSLWLAGAHYEQYF
CDR3nt: TGTGCCAGCAGCTTATGGCTAGCGGGGGCCCATTACGAGCAGTACTTC
abundance: once
j_gene: TRBJ2-7
d_gene: TRBD2
v_gene: TRBV7-2

CDR3aa: CASSLGRMAEQFF
CDR3nt: TGTGCCAGCAGCTTGGGGAGGATGGCTGAGCAGTTCTTC
abundance: NA
j_gene: TRBJ2-1
d_gene: NA
v_gene: TRBV5-8